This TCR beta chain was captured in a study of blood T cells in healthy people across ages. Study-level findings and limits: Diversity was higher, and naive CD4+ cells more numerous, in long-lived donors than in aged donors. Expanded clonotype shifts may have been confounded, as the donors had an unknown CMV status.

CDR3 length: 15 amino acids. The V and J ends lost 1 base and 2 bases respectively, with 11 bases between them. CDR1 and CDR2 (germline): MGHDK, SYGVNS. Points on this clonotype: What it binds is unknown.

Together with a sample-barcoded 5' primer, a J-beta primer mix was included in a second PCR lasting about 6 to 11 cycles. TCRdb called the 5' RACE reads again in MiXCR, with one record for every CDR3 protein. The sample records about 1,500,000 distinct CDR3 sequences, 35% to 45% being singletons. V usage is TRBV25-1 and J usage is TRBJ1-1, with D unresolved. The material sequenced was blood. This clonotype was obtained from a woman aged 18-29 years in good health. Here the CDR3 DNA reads TGTGCCAGCAGTGAATTTGGTGTTCCTAACACTGAAGCTTTCTTT. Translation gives CASSEFGVPNTEAFF.